Below are 26 T cell receptor beta chains sequenced from a single sample in a study of cytomegalovirus exposure and HLA in healthy donors. In the PCR, 60 Vbeta and 13 Jbeta primers were used. Libraries were prepared by immunoSEQ multiplex PCR; TCRdb keeps only in-frame clonotypes and omits some of them. The table lists over 80,000 clones, almost 80% of them singletons, with approximately 6% in the top ten. The sequencing input was PBMCs. The receptors derive from a female donor in good health and CMV-seronegative.

The gene calls are TRBV19 and TRBJ1-5, with TRBD1 as a possible D gene (6 bases). Trimming stripped 1 base from V and 0 bases from J, with 16 bases between. This CDR3 is 18 amino acids long. CDR1 LNHDA and CDR2 SQIVND come from the germline V gene (reference sequence). The CDR3 sequence is CASSIAADRPYSNQPQHF. The CDR3 coding sequence is TGTGCCAGTAGTATAGCGGCAGACAGGCCTTATAGCAATCAGCCCCAGCATTTT.

This rearrangement joins TRBV4-2 to TRBJ2-5; 11 bases are shared with TRBD1. The germline V gene has CDR1 LGHNA and CDR2 YNFKEQ. The CDR3 consists of 15 residues. The ends lost 3 bases at V and 5 bases at J; junction bases unmatched: 5. The CDR3 loop is CASSHGQGAEETQYF. CDR3 nucleotides: TGTGCCAGCAGCCACGGACAGGGGGCAGAGGAGACCCAGTACTTC.

This rearrangement joins TRBV5-1 to TRBJ2-4; TRBD1 aligns across 7 bases. Germline V lookup: CDR1 SGHRS, CDR2 YFSETQ. Trimming removed 0 bases from V and 3 bases from J; junction bases left unmatched: 9. The CDR3 is made up of 17 amino acids. CDR3 amino acids: CASSLGPTGLDKNIQYF. Written as DNA, the CDR3 is TGCGCCAGCAGCTTGGGGCCGACAGGGTTGGACAAAAACATTCAGTACTTC.

The rearrangement joins TRBV29-1 to TRBJ2-1; TRBD2 might be the D (7 bases). Trimming removed 1 base from V and 7 bases from J, with 11 bases in between. CDR1 SQVTM and CDR2 ANQGSEA come from the germline V gene. This CDR3 contains 13 residues. CDR3 coding DNA: TGCAGCGTTGAAGGAAGGGGGGGGAATGAGCAGTTCTTC. Translated: CSVEGRGGNEQFF.

Only a few counts were recorded for this clone. The V and J genes are TRBV11-2 and TRBJ2-7, with TRBD2 matching over 12 bases. This CDR3 is 15 amino acids long. The V and J ends lost 3 bases and 5 bases, in that order; junction bases with no gene match: 5. CDR1 and CDR2 from the germline V gene are SGHAT and FQNNGV. The CDR3 protein is CASSFMTSGRDEQYF. The CDR3 DNA follows: TGTGCCAGCAGCTTCATGACTAGCGGGAGAGACGAGCAGTACTTC.

The rearrangement uses TRBV9 and TRBJ2-7; 7 positions agree with TRBD1. Germline CDR1 and CDR2: SGDLS and YYNGEE. This CDR3 has 13 amino acids. V trimming: 4 bases; J trimming: 1 base; junction bases outside the gene matches: 2. CDR3 residues: CASSSGQSYEQYF. For the CDR3, the DNA is TGTGCCAGCAGCTCGGGACAGTCCTACGAGCAGTACTTC.

This clone occurred once. The chain is built from TRBV19 and TRBJ2-3; 8 bases fit TRBD2. Unmatched junction bases numbered 9, after V lost 4 bases and J lost 6 bases. Germline V lookup: CDR1 LNHDA, CDR2 SQIVND (reference sequence). The CDR3 is 15 amino acids. The CDR3 sequence: CASSTQRGRSDTQYF. The CDR3 DNA reads as TGTGCCAGTAGTACCCAGCGGGGGAGATCCGATACGCAGTATTTT.

CDR3: CAISASTGLYEQYF. The CDR3 nucleotides are TGTGCCATCAGTGCATCGACAGGGCTGTACGAGCAGTACTTC. V usage is TRBV10-3 and J usage is TRBJ2-5; TRBD1 aligns across 7 bases. With the DNA end fitting TRBJ2-7 better, the J assignment may be wrong. This CDR3 has 14 amino acids. Per germline, CDR1 ENHRY and CDR2 SYGVKD.

The V call is TRBV25-1, the J call TRBJ1-5, with D possibly TRBD1 on 6 matching bases. This CDR3 spans 13 amino acids. Germline CDR1 reads MGHDK; CDR2 reads SYGVNS. The V end was cut by 8 bases, the J end by 7 bases, with 15 bases between. The CDR3 spells CASAQDSLQPQHF. The DNA for the CDR3 is TGTGCCAGCGCGCAGGACAGTCTGCAGCCCCAGCATTTT.

The genes are TRBV7-9 and TRBJ2-7; weak D call: TRBD2 (6 bases). CDR3 length: 14 residues. The germline CDR1 and CDR2 sequences are SEHNR and FQNEAQ (reference sequence). V lost 3 bases and J 6 bases, leaving 15 bases between the germline ends. For the CDR3, the DNA is TGTGCCAGCAGCTTCGGGGGAGTGAGGGCCGAGCAGTACTTC. It translates to CASSFGGVRAEQYF.

This chain links TRBV27 with TRBJ2-2; D may be TRBD1 (7 bases). The V end lost 5 bases, the J end lost 10 bases, and 23 bases lay between the germline ends. CDR3 length: 16 amino acids. The germline V gene has CDR1 MNHEY and CDR2 SMNVEV (reference sequence). CDR3 residues: CASSPWDSGWGVELFF. CDR3 coding DNA: TGTGCCAGCAGTCCCTGGGACAGCGGTTGGGGGGTGGAGCTGTTTTTT.

This clone was observed a handful of times. The chain links TRBV5-6 to TRBJ1-1, with a possible D match to TRBD1 (6 bases). The V gene lost 6 bases and the J gene lost 1 base, with 13 bases spanning the gap. The CDR3 has 14 residues. CDR1 is SGHDT and CDR2 is YYEEEE in the germline V gene. The CDR3 sequence is CASTGGLGNTEAFF. CDR3 DNA: TGTGCCAGCACCGGGGGGCTGGGGAACACTGAAGCTTTCTTT.

The chain carries TRBV14 and TRBJ2-5; tentatively, D is TRBD2 (5 bases). The ends were cut back, 5 bases at V and 6 bases at J, with 13 bases in the middle. CDR1 SGHDN and CDR2 FVKESK come from the germline V gene. The CDR3 sequence is 13 residues long. The CDR3 bases are TGTGCCAGCAGCTGGGGAGAAAAGAAGACCCAGTACTTC. This sequence encodes CASSWGEKKTQYF.

This clone was observed a single time. V and J are TRBV19 and TRBJ2-1, with TRBD2 identical over 14 bases. The CDR3 has 16 residues. Per the germline V gene, CDR1 is LNHDA and CDR2 is SQIVND (reference sequence). V trimming: 5 bases; J trimming: 12 bases; junction bases outside the gene matches: 12. As DNA, the CDR3 is TGTGCCAGTAGTGCCGGCTCCGGGACTAGCGGGAGAGGGCAGTTCTTC. Encoded protein: CASSAGSGTSGRGQFF. Supplemented by reference TRBV19 and TRBJ2-1, the full variable domain reads DGGITQSPKYLFRKEGQNVTLSCEQNLNHDAMYWYRQDPGQGLRLIYYSQIVNDFQKGDIAEGYSVSREKKESFPLTVTSAQKNPTAFYLCASSAGSGTSGRGQFFGPGTRLTVL.

V is TRBV15 and J is TRBJ1-4; 7 bases map to TRBD1. In germline, CDR1 is LNHNV, CDR2 YYDKDF (reference sequence). Trimming at V came to 3 bases and at J to 4 bases, leaving 5 bases not matched to a gene. The CDR3 runs to 15 residues. The DNA for the CDR3 is TGTGCCACCAGCAGTGGGGACAGCTTTAATGAAAAACTGTTTTTT. It codes for CATSSGDSFNEKLFF.

The V and J genes are TRBV29-1 and TRBJ2-3; D gene unclear. The V and J ends lost 4 bases and 2 bases respectively, with 16 bases between them. The germline CDR1 and CDR2 sequences are SQVTM and ANQGSEA. The CDR3 covers 15 residues. CDR3 coding DNA: TGCAGCGTTGTTGGTTCTAGTGGCTCCACAGATACGCAGTATTTT. This translates into CSVVGSSGSTDTQYF.

This clone was counted between two and nine times. CDR3 bases: TGCGCCAGCAGCCAAGTCCTAGATACGCAGTATTTT. This codes for CASSQVLDTQYF. The rearrangement joins TRBV4-1 to TRBJ2-3, with unresolved D. Trimming left V 1 base short and J 5 bases short, with 4 bases between. Germline lookup yields CDR1 MGHRA and CDR2 YSYEKL. The CDR3 extends over 12 amino acids.

As concerns this clone: An end of the junction differs from the germline gene, which may be a read error. This chain joins TRBV7-9 and TRBJ1-1, with D uncertain. The germline V gene has CDR1 SEHNR and CDR2 FQNEAQ (reference sequence). This CDR3 comprises 12 residues. The CDR3 sequence: CSSSLDGPEAFF. The DNA of the CDR3 is TGTTCCAGCAGCTTAGATGGGCCTGAAGCTTTCTTT.

This rearrangement joins TRBV29-1 to TRBJ2-7; 8 positions agree with TRBD2. Germline loops: CDR1 SQVTM, CDR2 ANQGSEA. CDR3 length equals 14 residues. V trimming: 3 bases; J trimming: 0 bases; junction bases outside the gene matches: 4. CDR3 coding DNA: TGCAGCGTTGATCCGGGGACTAGCTCCTACGAGCAGTACTTC. Encoded protein: CSVDPGTSSYEQYF.

Written as DNA, the CDR3 is TGTGCCAGCAGTCCCCTAGCGGGGGGTTCATTCTCCTACGAGCAGTACTTC. Protein: CASSPLAGGSFSYEQYF. The J gene is TRBJ2-5, the V gene TRBV27; 11 bases are a match to TRBD2. The tail of the sequence fits TRBJ2-7 better, so the J call may be wrong. This CDR3 is built from 17 residues. Germline CDR1 reads MNHEY; CDR2 reads SMNVEV (reference sequence).

This chain joins TRBV5-1 and TRBJ2-7; no reliable D call. This CDR3 has 14 residues. V lost 4 bases and J 0 bases, leaving 11 bases between the germline ends. Germline values: CDR1 SGHRS, CDR2 YFSETQ. The CDR3: CASSLAPSSYEQYF. The CDR3 nucleotides read TGCGCCAGCAGCCTGGCTCCGAGCTCCTACGAGCAGTACTTC.

The chain links TRBV18 to TRBJ1-5, with 8 bases aligning to TRBD1. This CDR3 has 14 amino acids. The germline V gene has CDR1 KGHSH and CDR2 LQKENI. Trimming removed 3 bases from V and 11 bases from J; junction bases left unmatched: 9. The CDR3 loop is CASSPGTGAYAQHF. CDR3 DNA sequence: TGTGCCAGCTCACCCGGGACAGGCGCATATGCCCAGCATTTT.

V and J are TRBV5-1 and TRBJ2-5; weak D call: TRBD2 (5 bases). Trimming pared 3 bases from V and 4 bases from J, leaving 10 bases between. Germline V CDR1 and CDR2: SGHRS, YFSETQ. CDR3 size: 13 residues. The CDR3, as DNA: TGCGCCAGCAGCTCTCAGGAGGTAGAGACCCAGTACTTC. Its translation is CASSSQEVETQYF.

This clone came up a few times. In DNA, the CDR3 is TGTGCCAGCAACTCTCCCTCCTACAATGAGCAGTTCTTC. Translating gives CASNSPSYNEQFF. J is TRBJ2-1 and V is TRBV28; no clear D gene. The V end was cut by 7 bases, the J end by 0 bases, with 7 bases between. This CDR3 has 13 amino acids. Germline-derived CDR1 and CDR2 are MDHEN and SYDVKM. The whole variable domain, remainder taken from reference TRBV28 and TRBJ2-1, is DVKVTQSSRYLVKRTGEKVFLECVQDMDHENMFWYRQDPGLGLRLIYFSYDVKMKEKGDIPEGYSVSREKKERFSLILESASTNQTSMYLCASNSPSYNEQFFGPGTRLTVL.

J is TRBJ1-2 and V is TRBV7-6; 9 bases align to TRBD1. The germline CDR1 and CDR2 sequences are SGHVS and FNYEAQ. Trimming cost V 1 base and J 4 bases; bases outside gene matches: 4. The CDR3 loop spans 15 amino acids. The CDR3 reads CASSLDATGGYGYTF. CDR3 DNA: TGTGCCAGCAGCTTAGACGCGACAGGGGGCTATGGCTACACCTTC.

The chain combines TRBV2 with TRBJ2-7; 11 bases map to TRBD2. Trimming took 5 bases from V and 6 from J; bases not matched to a gene: 12. CDR3 length: 16 residues. CDR1 is SNHLY and CDR2 is FYNNEI in the germline V gene. The chain's CDR3 is CASSPTSGRVLGEQYF. CDR3 nucleotides: TGTGCCAGCAGTCCCACTAGCGGGAGAGTGTTAGGCGAGCAGTACTTC.